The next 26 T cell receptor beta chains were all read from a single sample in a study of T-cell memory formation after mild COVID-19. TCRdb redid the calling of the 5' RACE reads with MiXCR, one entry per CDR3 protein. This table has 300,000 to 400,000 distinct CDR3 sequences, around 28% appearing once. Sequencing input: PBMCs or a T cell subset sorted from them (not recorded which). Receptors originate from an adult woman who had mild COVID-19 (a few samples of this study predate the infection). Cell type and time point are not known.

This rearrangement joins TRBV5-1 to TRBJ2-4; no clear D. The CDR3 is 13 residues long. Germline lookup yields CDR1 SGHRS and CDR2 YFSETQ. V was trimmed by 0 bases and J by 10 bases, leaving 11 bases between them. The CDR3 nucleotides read TGCGCCAGCAGCTTGGATGGGGTGGAAATTCAGTACTTC. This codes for CASSLDGVEIQYF.

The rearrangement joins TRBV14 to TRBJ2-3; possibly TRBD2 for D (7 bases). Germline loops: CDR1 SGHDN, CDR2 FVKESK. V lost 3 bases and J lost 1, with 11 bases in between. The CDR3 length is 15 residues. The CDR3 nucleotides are TGTGCCAGCAGCCACGACGGGGGGCGCACAGATACGCAGTATTTT. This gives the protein CASSHDGGRTDTQYF.

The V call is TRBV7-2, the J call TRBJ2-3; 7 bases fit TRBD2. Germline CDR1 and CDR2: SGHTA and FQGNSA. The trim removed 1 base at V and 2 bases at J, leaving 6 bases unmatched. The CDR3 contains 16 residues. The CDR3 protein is CASSLGSGIFTDTQYF. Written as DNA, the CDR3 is TGTGCCAGCAGCTTAGGCAGCGGGATCTTCACAGATACGCAGTATTTT.

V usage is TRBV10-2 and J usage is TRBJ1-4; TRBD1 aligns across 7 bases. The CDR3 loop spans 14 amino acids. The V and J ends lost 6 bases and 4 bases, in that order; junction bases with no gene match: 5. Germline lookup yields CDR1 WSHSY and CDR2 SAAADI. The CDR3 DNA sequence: TGCGCCAGCAGGTGGACAGGAGATAATGAAAAACTGTTTTTT. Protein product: CASRWTGDNEKLFF.

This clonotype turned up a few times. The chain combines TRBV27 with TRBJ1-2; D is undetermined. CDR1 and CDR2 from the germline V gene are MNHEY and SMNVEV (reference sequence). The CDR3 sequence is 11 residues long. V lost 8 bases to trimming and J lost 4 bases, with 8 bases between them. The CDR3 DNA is TGTGCCAGCGGTTCGGTCTATGGCTACACCTTC. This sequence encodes CASGSVYGYTF.

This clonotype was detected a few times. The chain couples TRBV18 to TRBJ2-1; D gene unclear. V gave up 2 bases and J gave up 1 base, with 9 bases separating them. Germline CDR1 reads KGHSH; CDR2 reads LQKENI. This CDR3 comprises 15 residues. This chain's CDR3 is CASSPLTQSYNEQFF. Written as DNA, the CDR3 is TGTGCCAGCTCACCATTAACCCAATCCTACAATGAGCAGTTCTTC.

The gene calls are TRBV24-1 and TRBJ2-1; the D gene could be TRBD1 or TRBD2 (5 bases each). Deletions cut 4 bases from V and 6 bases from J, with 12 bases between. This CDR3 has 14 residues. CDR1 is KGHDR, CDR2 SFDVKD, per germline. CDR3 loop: CATSELGTRNEQFF. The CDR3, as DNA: TGTGCCACCAGTGAACTCGGGACCCGCAATGAGCAGTTCTTC.

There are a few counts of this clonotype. CDR3 residues: CASSLQVGSYNEQFF. CDR3 DNA sequence: TGCGCCAGCAGCTTGCAGGTTGGCTCCTACAATGAGCAGTTCTTC. This chain links TRBV5-1 with TRBJ2-1; D is unresolved. The CDR3 is made up of 15 amino acids. CDR1 is SGHRS and CDR2 is YFSETQ in the germline V gene. V was pared by 1 base and J by 0 bases, with 8 bases between. The variable domain in full, completed from reference TRBV5-1 and TRBJ2-1, reads KAGVTQTPRYLIKTRGQQVTLSCSPISGHRSVSWYQQTPGQGLQFLFEYFSETQRNKGNFPGRFSGRQFSNSRSEMNVSTLELGDSALYLCASSLQVGSYNEQFFGPGTRLTVL.

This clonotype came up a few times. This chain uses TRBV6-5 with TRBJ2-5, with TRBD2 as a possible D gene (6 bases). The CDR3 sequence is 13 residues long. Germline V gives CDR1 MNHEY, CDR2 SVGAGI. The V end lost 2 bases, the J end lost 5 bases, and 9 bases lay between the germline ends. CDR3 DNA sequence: TGTGCCAGCAGTTACGGGGGGATGGAGACCCAGTACTTC. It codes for CASSYGGMETQYF.

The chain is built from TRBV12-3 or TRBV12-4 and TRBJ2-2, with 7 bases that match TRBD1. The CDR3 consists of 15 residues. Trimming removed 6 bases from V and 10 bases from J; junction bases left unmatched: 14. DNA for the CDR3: TGTGCCAGCAGGACAGGGTCCAAGGGCCCGGTGGAGCTGTTTTTT. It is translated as CASRTGSKGPVELFF.

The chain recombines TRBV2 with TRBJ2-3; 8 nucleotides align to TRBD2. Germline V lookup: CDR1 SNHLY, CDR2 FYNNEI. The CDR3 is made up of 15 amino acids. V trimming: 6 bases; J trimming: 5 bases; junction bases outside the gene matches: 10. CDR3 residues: CASRLLSGGEDTQYF. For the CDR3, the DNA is TGTGCCAGCAGATTACTATCGGGAGGGGAAGATACGCAGTATTTT. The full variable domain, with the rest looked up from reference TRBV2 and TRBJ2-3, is EPEVTQTPSHQVTQMGQEVILRCVPISNHLYFYWYRQILGQKVEFLVSFYNNEISEKSEIFDDQFSVERPDGSNFTLKIRSTKLEDSAMYFCASRLLSGGEDTQYFGPGTRLTVL.

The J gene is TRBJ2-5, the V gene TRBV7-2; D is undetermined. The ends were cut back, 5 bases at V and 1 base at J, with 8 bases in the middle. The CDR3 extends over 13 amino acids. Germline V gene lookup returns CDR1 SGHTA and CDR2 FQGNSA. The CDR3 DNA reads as TGTGCCAGCAGCCCCGAGCTCCAAGAGACCCAGTACTTC. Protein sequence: CASSPELQETQYF. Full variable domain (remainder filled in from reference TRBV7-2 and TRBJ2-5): GAGVSQSPSNKVTEKGKDVELRCDPISGHTALYWYRQSLGQGLEFLIYFQGNSAPDKSGLPSDRFSAERTGGSVSTLTIQRTQQEDSAVYLCASSPELQETQYFGPGTRLLVL.

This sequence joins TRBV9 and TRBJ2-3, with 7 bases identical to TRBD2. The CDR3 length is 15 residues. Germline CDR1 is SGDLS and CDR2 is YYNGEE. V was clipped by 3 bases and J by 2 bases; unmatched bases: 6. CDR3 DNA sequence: TGTGCCAGCAGCGGTGTCGGGGGGAACACAGATACGCAGTATTTT. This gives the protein CASSGVGGNTDTQYF.

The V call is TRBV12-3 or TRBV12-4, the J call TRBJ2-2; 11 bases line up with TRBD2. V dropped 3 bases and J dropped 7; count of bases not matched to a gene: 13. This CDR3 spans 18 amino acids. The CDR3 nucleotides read TGTGCCAGCAGTTTTAACCTCAAGACTAGCGGGAATGTCGGGGAGCTGTTTTTT. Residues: CASSFNLKTSGNVGELFF.

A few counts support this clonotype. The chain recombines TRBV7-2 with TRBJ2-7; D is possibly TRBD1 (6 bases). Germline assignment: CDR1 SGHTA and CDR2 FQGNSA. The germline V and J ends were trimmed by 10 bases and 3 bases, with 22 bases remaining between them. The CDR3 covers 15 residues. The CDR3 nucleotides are TGTGCCACCGCAGCAGGGGAAGTCCTACTCTACGAGCAGTACTTC. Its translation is CATAAGEVLLYEQYF.

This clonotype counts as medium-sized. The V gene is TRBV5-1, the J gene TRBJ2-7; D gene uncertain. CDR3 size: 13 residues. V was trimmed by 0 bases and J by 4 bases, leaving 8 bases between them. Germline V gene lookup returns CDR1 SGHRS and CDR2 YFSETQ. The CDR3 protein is CASSLGRWYEQYF. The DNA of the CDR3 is TGCGCCAGCAGCTTGGGCAGATGGTACGAGCAGTACTTC.

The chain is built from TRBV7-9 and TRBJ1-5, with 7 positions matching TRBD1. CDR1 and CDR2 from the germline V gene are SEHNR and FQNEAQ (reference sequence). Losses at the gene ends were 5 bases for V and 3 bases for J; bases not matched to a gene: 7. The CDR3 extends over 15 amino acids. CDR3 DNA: TGTGCCAGCAGCGACGGGACAGTCATCAATCAGCCCCAGCATTTT. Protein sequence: CASSDGTVINQPQHF.

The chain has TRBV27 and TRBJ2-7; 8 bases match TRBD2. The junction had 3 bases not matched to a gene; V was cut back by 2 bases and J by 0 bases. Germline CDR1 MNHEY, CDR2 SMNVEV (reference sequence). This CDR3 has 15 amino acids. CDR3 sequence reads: CASSLVGRASYEQYF. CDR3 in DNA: TGTGCCAGCAGTTTAGTCGGGAGGGCCTCCTACGAGCAGTACTTC.

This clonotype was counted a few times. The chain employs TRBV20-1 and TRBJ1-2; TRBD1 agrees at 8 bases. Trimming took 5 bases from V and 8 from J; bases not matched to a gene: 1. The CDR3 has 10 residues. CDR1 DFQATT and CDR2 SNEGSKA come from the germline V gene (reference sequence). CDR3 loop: CSAPGGGYTF. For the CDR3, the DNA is TGCAGTGCTCCAGGGGGCGGCTACACCTTC.

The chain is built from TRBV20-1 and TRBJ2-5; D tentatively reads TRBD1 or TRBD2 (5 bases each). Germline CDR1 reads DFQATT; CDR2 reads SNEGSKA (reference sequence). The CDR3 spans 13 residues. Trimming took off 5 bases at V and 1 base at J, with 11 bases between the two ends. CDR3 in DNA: TGCAGTGCTTGGGACGGACCCCAAGAGACCCAGTACTTC. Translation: CSAWDGPQETQYF.

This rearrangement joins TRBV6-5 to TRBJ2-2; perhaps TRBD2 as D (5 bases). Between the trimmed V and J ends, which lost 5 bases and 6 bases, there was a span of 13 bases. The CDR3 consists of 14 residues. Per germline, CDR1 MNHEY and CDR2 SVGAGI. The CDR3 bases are TGTGCCAGCAGTCCGGCTAGCAGCCCCGGGGAGCTGTTTTTT. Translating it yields CASSPASSPGELFF.

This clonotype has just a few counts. The CDR3 spells CASSLDTDYTDTQYF. The CDR3 coding sequence is TGTGCCAGCAGCTTAGACACAGACTACACAGATACGCAGTATTTT. The chain links TRBV7-9 to TRBJ2-3, with D tentatively TRBD2 (5 bases). CDR1 is SEHNR, CDR2 FQNEAQ, per germline (reference sequence). The CDR3 is 15 residues long. V lost 1 base to trimming and J lost 2 bases, with 10 bases between them. Combining the CDR3 with reference TRBV7-9 and TRBJ2-3 gives the whole variable domain DTGVSQNPRHKITKRGQNVTFRCDPISEHNRLYWYRQTLGQGPEFLTYFQNEAQLEKSRLLSDRFSAERPKGSFSTLEIQRTEQGDSAMYLCASSLDTDYTDTQYFGPGTRLTVL.

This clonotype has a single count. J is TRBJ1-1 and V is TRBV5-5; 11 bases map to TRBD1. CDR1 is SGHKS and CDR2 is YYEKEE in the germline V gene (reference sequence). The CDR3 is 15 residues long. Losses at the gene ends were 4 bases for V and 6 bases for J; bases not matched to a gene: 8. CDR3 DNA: TGTGCCAGCAGCGGGGGACAGGGGGTGAAGCCTGAAGCTTTCTTT. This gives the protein CASSGGQGVKPEAFF.

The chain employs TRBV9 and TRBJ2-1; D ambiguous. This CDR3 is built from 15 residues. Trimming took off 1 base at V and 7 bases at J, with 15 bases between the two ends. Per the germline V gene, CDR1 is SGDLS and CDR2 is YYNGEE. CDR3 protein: CASSVYSSGGNEQFF. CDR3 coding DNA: TGTGCCAGCAGCGTATATAGTAGTGGTGGGAATGAGCAGTTCTTC.

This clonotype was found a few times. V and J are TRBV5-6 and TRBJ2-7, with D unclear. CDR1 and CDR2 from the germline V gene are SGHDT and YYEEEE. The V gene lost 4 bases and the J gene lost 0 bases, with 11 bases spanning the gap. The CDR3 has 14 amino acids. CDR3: CASSRTEHSYEQYF. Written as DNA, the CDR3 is TGTGCCAGCAGCAGAACAGAACACTCCTACGAGCAGTACTTC.

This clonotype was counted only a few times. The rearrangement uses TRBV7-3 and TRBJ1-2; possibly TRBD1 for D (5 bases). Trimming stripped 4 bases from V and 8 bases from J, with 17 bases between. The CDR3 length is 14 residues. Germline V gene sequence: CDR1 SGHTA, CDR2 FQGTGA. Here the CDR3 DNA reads TGTGCCAGCAGCTCACCCCAAGGGGTAGGGGGCTACACCTTC. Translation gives CASSSPQGVGGYTF.